This T cell receptor beta chain was sequenced during a study of control samples from healthy donors and cancer patients. Data came from immunoSEQ multiplex PCR; TCRdb stores just in-frame clones and leaves some out. Among approximately 100,000 clones listed, around 89% were seen once. V lost 1 base and J 3 bases, leaving 9 bases between the germline ends. Germline V gene data show CDR1 as SGHDN and CDR2 as FVKESK. The CDR3 spans 14 residues. The origin of this receptor is a woman in her 50s in good health. This rearrangement joins TRBV14 to TRBJ1-1; D may be TRBD1 (5 bases). The sample consisted of blood. Here the CDR3 reads CASSQVSGDTEAFF. Here the CDR3 DNA reads TGTGCCAGCAGCCAAGTTTCGGGGGACACTGAAGCTTTCTTT.